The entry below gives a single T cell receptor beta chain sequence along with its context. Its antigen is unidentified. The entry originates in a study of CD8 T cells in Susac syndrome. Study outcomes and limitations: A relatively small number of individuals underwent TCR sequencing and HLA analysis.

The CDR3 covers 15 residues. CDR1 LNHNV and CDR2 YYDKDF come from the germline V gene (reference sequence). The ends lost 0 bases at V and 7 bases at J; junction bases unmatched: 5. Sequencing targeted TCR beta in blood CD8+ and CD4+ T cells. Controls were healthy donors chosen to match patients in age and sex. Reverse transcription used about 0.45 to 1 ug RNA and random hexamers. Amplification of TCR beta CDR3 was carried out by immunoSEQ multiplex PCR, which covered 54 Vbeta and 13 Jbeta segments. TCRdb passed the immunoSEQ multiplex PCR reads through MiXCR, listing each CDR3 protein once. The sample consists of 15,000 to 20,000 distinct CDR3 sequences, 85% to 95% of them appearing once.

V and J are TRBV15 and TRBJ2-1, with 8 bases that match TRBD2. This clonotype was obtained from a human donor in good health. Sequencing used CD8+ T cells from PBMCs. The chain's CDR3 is CATSREREGWNEQFF. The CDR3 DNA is TGTGCCACCAGCAGAGAACGGGAGGGTTGGAATGAGCAGTTCTTC. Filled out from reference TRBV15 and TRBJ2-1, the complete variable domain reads DAMVIQNPRYQVTQFGKPVTLSCSQTLNHNVMYWYQQKSSQAPKLLFHYYDKDFNNEADTPDNFQSRRPNTSFCFLDIRSPGLGDTAMYLCATSREREGWNEQFFGPGTRLTVL.